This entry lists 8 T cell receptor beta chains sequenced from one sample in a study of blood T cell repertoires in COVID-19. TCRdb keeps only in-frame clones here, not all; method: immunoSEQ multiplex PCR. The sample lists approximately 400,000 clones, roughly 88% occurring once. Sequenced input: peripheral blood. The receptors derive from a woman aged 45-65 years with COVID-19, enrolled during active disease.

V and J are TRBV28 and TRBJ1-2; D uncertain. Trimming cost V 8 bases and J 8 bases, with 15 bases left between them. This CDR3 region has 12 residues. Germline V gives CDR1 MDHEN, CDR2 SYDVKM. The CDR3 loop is CASSSGVDGYTF. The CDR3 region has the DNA TGTGCCAGCTCCTCCGGGGTGGACGGCTACACCTTC.

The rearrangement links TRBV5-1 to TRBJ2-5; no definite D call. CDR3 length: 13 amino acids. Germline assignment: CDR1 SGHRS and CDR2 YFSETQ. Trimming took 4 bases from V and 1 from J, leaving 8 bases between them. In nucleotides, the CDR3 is TGCGCCAGCAGCGGAGTGGGCCAAGAGACCCAGTACTTC. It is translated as CASSGVGQETQYF.

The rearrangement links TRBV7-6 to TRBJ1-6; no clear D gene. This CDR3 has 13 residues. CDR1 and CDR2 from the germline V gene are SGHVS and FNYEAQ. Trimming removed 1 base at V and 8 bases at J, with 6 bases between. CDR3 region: CASSLDLDSPLHF. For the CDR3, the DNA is TGTGCCAGCAGCTTAGACTTGGATTCACCCCTCCACTTT.

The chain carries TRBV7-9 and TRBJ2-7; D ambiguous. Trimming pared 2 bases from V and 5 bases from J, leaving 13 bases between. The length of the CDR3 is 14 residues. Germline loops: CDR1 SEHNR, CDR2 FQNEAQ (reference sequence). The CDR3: CASSLSPTENEQYF. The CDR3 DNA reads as TGTGCCAGCAGCTTATCCCCGACTGAAAACGAGCAGTACTTC.

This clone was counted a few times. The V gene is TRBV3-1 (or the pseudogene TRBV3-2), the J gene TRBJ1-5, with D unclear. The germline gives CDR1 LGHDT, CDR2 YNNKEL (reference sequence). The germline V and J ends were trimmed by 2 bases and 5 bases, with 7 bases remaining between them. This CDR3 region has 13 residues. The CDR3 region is CASSQSFDQPQHF. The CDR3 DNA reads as TGTGCCAGCAGCCAATCGTTCGATCAGCCCCAGCATTTT.

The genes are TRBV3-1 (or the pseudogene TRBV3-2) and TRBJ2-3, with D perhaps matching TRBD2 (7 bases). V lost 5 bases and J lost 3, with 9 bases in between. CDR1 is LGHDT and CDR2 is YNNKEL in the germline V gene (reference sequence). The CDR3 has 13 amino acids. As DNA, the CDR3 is TGTGCCAGCAGCGGGGGGGCAACAGATACGCAGTATTTT. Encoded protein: CASSGGATDTQYF.

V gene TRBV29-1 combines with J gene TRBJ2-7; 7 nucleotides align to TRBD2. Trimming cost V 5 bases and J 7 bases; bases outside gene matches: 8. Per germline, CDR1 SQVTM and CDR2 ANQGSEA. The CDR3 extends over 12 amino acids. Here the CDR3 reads CSVHQRAGEQYF. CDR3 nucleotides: TGCAGCGTTCACCAAAGAGCGGGAGAGCAGTACTTC.

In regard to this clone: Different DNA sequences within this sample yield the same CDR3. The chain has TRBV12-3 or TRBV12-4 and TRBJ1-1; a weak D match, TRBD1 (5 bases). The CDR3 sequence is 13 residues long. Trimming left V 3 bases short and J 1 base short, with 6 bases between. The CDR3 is CASSFGGNTEAFF. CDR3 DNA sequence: TGTGCCAGCAGTTTCGGGGGGAACACTGAAGCTTTCTTT.